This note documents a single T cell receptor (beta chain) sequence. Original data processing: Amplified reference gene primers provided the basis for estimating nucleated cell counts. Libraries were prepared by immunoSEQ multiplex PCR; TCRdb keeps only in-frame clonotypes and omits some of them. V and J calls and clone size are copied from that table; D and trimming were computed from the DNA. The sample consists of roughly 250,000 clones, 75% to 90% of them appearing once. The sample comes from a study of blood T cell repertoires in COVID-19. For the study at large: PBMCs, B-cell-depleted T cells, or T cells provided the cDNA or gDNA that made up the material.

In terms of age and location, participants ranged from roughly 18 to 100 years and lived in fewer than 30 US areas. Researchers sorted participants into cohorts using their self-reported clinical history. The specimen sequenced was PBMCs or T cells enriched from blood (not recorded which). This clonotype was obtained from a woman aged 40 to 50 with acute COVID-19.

The CDR3 nucleotides read TGTGCCAGCCGCAGAGCAGGCTCTGGAAACACCATATATTTT. Its translation: CASRRAGSGNTIYF. The rearrangement links TRBV19 to TRBJ1-3, with D unresolved. In germline, CDR1 is LNHDA, CDR2 SQIVND (reference sequence). Trimming left V 9 bases short and J 0 bases short, with 12 bases between. CDR3 length: 14 amino acids.